This entry features one T cell receptor (beta chain) sequence. Its target is unknown. The CD45RO-CCR7+CD27+CD95- phenotype denoted naive CD8+ T cells. These data come from a study of CXCR3-negative and CXCR3-positive naive CD8 T cells. The CDR3 totals 13 residues. Germline values: CDR1 SGHVS, CDR2 FNYEAQ. UMI-labeled 5' RACE yielded the TRB cDNA libraries. TCRdb re-called the 5' RACE reads and shows each CDR3 protein once, DNA omitted. The listing records around 60,000 distinct CDR3 sequences. Study-level points and caveats: Naive CXCR3-positive cells had TRB CDR3s more hydrophobic than those of CXCR3-negative naive cells. Fresh PBMCs were used in most assays, and CXCR3 expression partially decreased after cryopreservation. Both naive subsets, CXCR3-negative and CXCR3-positive, displayed similar TRBV-TRBJ usage, unlike memory cells.

This sequence was found in a human donor in good health. Some clones in this sample may be carry-over from other donors' samples. V gene TRBV7-6 combines with J gene TRBJ1-2. Sequencing was done on a sample of naive CXCR3+ CD8+ T cells from blood. Sample subset: CD45RO-CCR7+CD27+CD95- naive CD8+ T cells expressing CXCR3 (TNR3+). The CDR3 sequence: CASSSGGEYGYTF.